This entry lists 27 T cell receptor beta chains sequenced from one sample in a study of persistence of HIV-infected CD4 T cells (dated by TCRdb to about 2020). The immunoSEQ hsTCRB assay version 4 in survey mode was used to sequence TCRbeta repertoires from genomic DNA. TCRdb stores this immuneACCESS table with in-frame sequences only. Part of the clones is absent; in the studies checked, under half of the shortfall reflects unresolved V genes, and no reason is known for the rest. The sample has 35,000 to 55,000 clones on record, about 87% of them singletons. The ten biggest clones cover more than 0.4% of the sample. The label giving this sample's treatment or condition can be read as: suppressive antiretroviral therapy. As a nonspecific positive control representing the CD4+ T cell repertoire, the cells were stimulated with anti-CD3/anti-CD28 magnetic beads. Responding CD4+ T cells were sorted on the basis of upregulation of both CD40 ligand and CD69.

These receptors have no identified antigens. The sample here was CD4+ T cells sorted from PBMCs after roughly 17-hour stimulation, taken from a patient who received antiretroviral therapy. The cell subset or site label for this specimen denotes: CD40L+CD69+ CD4 T cells responding to anti-CD3/anti-CD28 beads, representing the overall repertoire. The receptors were gathered from an adult woman with HIV who was CMV-seropositive.

The rearrangement uses TRBV11-2 and TRBJ1-1; D not resolved. The CDR3 covers 14 residues. Germline CDR1 reads SGHAT; CDR2 reads FQNNGV. Trimming shortened V by 0 bases and J by 4 bases, and 9 bases separated the two germline ends. CDR3 DNA: TGTGCCAGCAGCTTAGAGCGACTTACCACTGAAGCTTTCTTT. It translates to CASSLERLTTEAFF.

This clone has a single count. This rearrangement joins TRBV25-1 to TRBJ2-2; 9 bases line up with TRBD1. CDR3 length: 18 residues. CDR1 is MGHDK and CDR2 is SYGVNS in the germline V gene. The V and J ends lost 5 bases and 3 bases, in that order; junction bases with no gene match: 13. In nucleotides, the CDR3 is TGTGCCAGCAGTCCCGTCCTCGGACAGGGGAGGGACACCGGGGAGCTGTTTTTT. Translated: CASSPVLGQGRDTGELFF.

The chain uses TRBV7-8 and TRBJ2-7; no clear D gene. V lost 2 bases and J lost 3, with 8 bases in between. The CDR3 is 13 amino acids. CDR1 is SGHVS and CDR2 is FQNEAQ in the germline V gene. DNA of the CDR3: TGTGCCAGCAGCTTAAAAGAATTCTACGAGCAGTACTTC. This translates into CASSLKEFYEQYF.

The chain uses TRBV6-1 and TRBJ1-1, with D tentatively TRBD1 (5 bases). Germline CDR1 and CDR2: MNHNS and SASEGT. CDR3 size: 14 residues. The ends were cut back, 6 bases at V and 4 bases at J, with 15 bases in the middle. This CDR3 is CASRPPGEGTEAFF. The CDR3 coding sequence is TGTGCCAGCAGACCGCCGGGGGAAGGCACTGAAGCTTTCTTT.

V gene TRBV11-2 combines with J gene TRBJ2-7, with 15 bases lining up with TRBD2. The CDR3 extends over 18 amino acids. Germline-derived CDR1 and CDR2 are SGHAT and FQNNGV. The trim removed 5 bases at V and 0 bases at J, leaving 8 bases unmatched. The CDR3 bases are TGTGCCAGCAGCCGGACTAGCGGGGGGGGGAAGGTCTCCTACGAGCAGTACTTC. Translation gives CASSRTSGGGKVSYEQYF.

CDR3 sequence: CASSESTGGLTKNIQYF. The DNA for the CDR3 is TGTGCCAGCAGTGAATCAACAGGGGGCCTAACCAAAAACATTCAGTACTTC. J is TRBJ2-4 and V is TRBV6-1; TRBD1 aligns across 9 bases. CDR1 is MNHNS, CDR2 SASEGT, per germline. V trimming: 2 bases; J trimming: 2 bases; junction bases outside the gene matches: 7. The CDR3 is 17 amino acids.

V and J are TRBV9 and TRBJ1-1, with D perhaps matching TRBD1 (6 bases). Germline V gene sequence: CDR1 SGDLS, CDR2 YYNGEE. The CDR3 totals 15 residues. V lost 2 bases, J lost 1 base, and 12 bases lay in between. The CDR3 sequence: CASSVSRGENTEAFF. Written as DNA, the CDR3 is TGTGCCAGCAGCGTTTCCAGGGGCGAGAACACTGAAGCTTTCTTT.

The chain is built from TRBV6-1 and TRBJ2-2; D possibly corresponds to TRBD1 (6 bases). CDR3 length: 16 residues. From germline, CDR1 is MNHNS and CDR2 SASEGT. V shed 4 bases and J shed 3 bases, with 15 bases lying between them. The CDR3 sequence: CASSVPPGTYTGELFF. As DNA, the CDR3 is TGTGCCAGCAGTGTCCCCCCCGGGACATACACCGGGGAGCTGTTTTTT.

This chain links TRBV19 with TRBJ1-1; 9 bases are a match to TRBD1. V gave up 7 bases and J gave up 4 bases; unmatched junction bases: 10. The germline V gene encodes CDR1 LNHDA and CDR2 SQIVND (reference sequence). The CDR3 is 15 residues long. CDR3 sequence (DNA): TGTGCCAGTACCCCCGCGACAGGGGGTGGCACTGAAGCTTTCTTT. Translation gives CASTPATGGGTEAFF.

The chain has TRBV7-8 and TRBJ1-4, with 11 bases fitting TRBD1. The CDR3 is 15 amino acids. V was pared by 6 bases and J by 10 bases, with 10 bases of the junction left unmatched. The V gene's germline CDR1 is SGHVS and CDR2 FQNEAQ. The CDR3 reads CASSTNTGQGVKLFF. CDR3 nucleotide sequence: TGTGCCAGCAGTACCAATACGGGACAGGGGGTAAAACTGTTTTTT.

The chain is built from TRBV30 and TRBJ2-3, with 9 bases matching TRBD1. The CDR3 runs to 13 residues. V lost 7 bases and J lost 3; bases outside the gene matches: 5. Germline V lookup: CDR1 GTSNPN, CDR2 SVGIG (reference sequence). Here the CDR3 DNA reads TGTGCCTCCCGACAGGGGGGTACAGATACGCAGTATTTT. Translation gives CASRQGGTDTQYF.

The chain combines TRBV5-1 with TRBJ2-5; D gene unclear. The CDR3 sequence is 14 residues long. Germline values: CDR1 SGHRS, CDR2 YFSETQ. V lost 4 bases and J lost 5, with 15 bases in between. CDR3 nucleotides: TGCGCCAGCAGCCCGTCCGTCCAAGTCGAGACCCAGTACTTC. This gives the protein CASSPSVQVETQYF.

CDR3 region: CATSREGGTDTQYF. CDR3 in DNA: TGTGCCACTAGCCGTGAGGGGGGCACAGATACGCAGTATTTT. V and J are TRBV24-1 and TRBJ2-3; tentative D call: TRBD1 (6 bases). The CDR3 consists of 14 residues. Trimming shortened V by 10 bases and J by 1 base, and 14 bases separated the two germline ends. Germline CDR1 is KGHDR and CDR2 is SFDVKD.

V usage is TRBV12-2 and J usage is TRBJ1-5; the D call TRBD1 from the table was never checked on the DNA. TRBV12-2 is a pseudogene. The CDR3 length is 15 residues. The CDR3 sequence is CASRLVGDSNQPQHF. In DNA form, the CDR3 reads TGTGCAAGTCGCTTAGTAGGGGATAGCAATCAGCCCCAGCATTTT.

The chain has TRBV5-1 and TRBJ1-1; a weak D match, TRBD1 (5 bases). V lost 7 bases, J lost 7 bases, and 17 bases lay in between. Per germline, CDR1 SGHRS and CDR2 YFSETQ. The CDR3 spans 13 residues. CDR3 amino acids: CASGAGRGVEAFF. In DNA, the CDR3 is TGCGCCAGCGGGGCCGGACGAGGAGTTGAAGCTTTCTTT.

The J gene is TRBJ2-1, the V gene TRBV29-1; TRBD2 matches at 8 bases. The length of the CDR3 is 14 residues. V shed 3 bases and J 5 bases; nucleotides not matched to a gene: 6. From germline, CDR1 is SQVTM and CDR2 ANQGSEA. CDR3 in amino acids: CSVDVAGNHNEQFF. As DNA, the CDR3 is TGCAGCGTTGATGTAGCGGGGAACCACAATGAGCAGTTCTTC.

The gene calls are TRBV5-8 and TRBJ1-1, with 11 nucleotides matching TRBD1. J lost 5 bases, V lost 3 bases, and 3 bases had no gene match. Germline-derived CDR1 and CDR2 are SGHTS and YDEGEE. This CDR3 spans 14 amino acids. CDR3 in amino acids: CASSWDRGATEAFF. CDR3 bases: TGTGCCAGCAGCTGGGACAGGGGGGCAACTGAAGCTTTCTTT.

This chain uses TRBV30 with TRBJ2-1; the match to TRBD2 covers 12 bases. V lost 2 bases and J lost 4; bases outside the gene matches: 3. Germline lookup yields CDR1 GTSNPN and CDR2 SVGIG (reference sequence). The CDR3 contains 15 residues. CDR3 coding DNA: TGTGCCTGGAGTAAACTAGCGGGGGGTTACAATGAGCAGTTCTTC. Protein: CAWSKLAGGYNEQFF. Full variable domain (rest looked up from reference TRBV30 and TRBJ2-1): SQTIHQWPATLVQPVGSPLSLECTVEGTSNPNLYWYRQAAGRGLQLLFYSVGIGQISSEVPQNLSASRPQDRQFILSSKKLLLSDSGFYLCAWSKLAGGYNEQFFGPGTRLTVL.

This clone was observed a single time. The chain combines TRBV7-2 with TRBJ2-7; D call uncertain. The V gene lost 1 base and the J gene lost 0 bases, with 10 bases spanning the gap. This CDR3 comprises 15 residues. Looked up from germline, CDR1 is SGHTA and CDR2 is FQGNSA. The CDR3 loop is CASSLDGSVSYEQYF. CDR3 nucleotide sequence: TGTGCCAGCAGCTTAGACGGTTCCGTCTCCTACGAGCAGTACTTC. Based on the CDR3 plus reference TRBV7-2 and TRBJ2-7, the full variable domain is GAGVSQSPSNKVTEKGKDVELRCDPISGHTALYWYRQSLGQGLEFLIYFQGNSAPDKSGLPSDRFSAERTGGSVSTLTIQRTQQEDSAVYLCASSLDGSVSYEQYFGPGTRLTVT.

The chain joins TRBV11-3 to TRBJ2-2; D ambiguous. The CDR3 loop spans 13 amino acids. V was cut by 0 bases and J by 3 bases, with 2 bases left in between. Germline V CDR1 and CDR2: SGHNT, YENEEA. This CDR3 reads CASSLDHTGELFF. Written as DNA, the CDR3 is TGTGCCAGCAGCTTAGATCACACCGGGGAGCTGTTTTTT.

This clone was recorded once. This rearrangement joins TRBV28 to TRBJ2-7; 7 bases line up with TRBD1. Germline loops: CDR1 MDHEN, CDR2 SYDVKM. The CDR3 consists of 13 residues. Trimming removed 5 bases from V and 7 bases from J; junction bases left unmatched: 8. This CDR3 reads CASSTGTVREQYV. CDR3 in DNA: TGTGCCAGCAGTACCGGGACAGTCCGGGAGCAGTACGTC.

The gene calls are TRBV5-8 and TRBJ1-2; D ambiguous. V lost 1 base to trimming and J lost 6 bases, with 7 bases between them. CDR1 and CDR2 from the germline V gene are SGHTS and YDEGEE. The CDR3 covers 12 residues. In nucleotides, the CDR3 is TGTGCCAGCAGCTTGAATGCAGATGGCTACACCTTC. This codes for CASSLNADGYTF.

The gene calls are TRBV18 and TRBJ2-6; D is possibly TRBD1 or TRBD2 (5 bases each). The V gene lost 3 bases and the J gene lost 0 bases, with 12 bases spanning the gap. The CDR3 is 17 amino acids. The V gene's germline CDR1 is KGHSH and CDR2 LQKENI. In nucleotides, the CDR3 is TGTGCCAGCTCACCCTCGGGACCGCACTCTGGGGCCAACGTCCTGACTTTC. Translation gives CASSPSGPHSGANVLTF.

The chain recombines TRBV7-2 with TRBJ2-5; 7 bases align to TRBD1. Germline CDR1 is SGHTA and CDR2 is FQGNSA. The V segment lost 6 bases and the J segment 2 bases; nucleotides outside the gene matches: 6. The length of the CDR3 is 14 residues. For the CDR3, the DNA is TGTGCCAGCAGTTCAGGGGGATGGCAAGAGACCCAGTACTTC. It translates to CASSSGGWQETQYF.

The V call is TRBV6-1, the J call TRBJ1-4, with TRBD1 matching over 8 bases. V lost 6 bases, J lost 4 bases, and 4 bases stayed unmatched. The CDR3 runs 14 residues. Germline CDR1 reads MNHNS; CDR2 reads SASEGT. The CDR3 reads CASRAGGSNEKLFF. The DNA for the CDR3 is TGTGCCAGCAGAGCAGGGGGCAGTAATGAAAAACTGTTTTTT.

The rearrangement joins TRBV19 to TRBJ1-5; no clear D. CDR1 LNHDA and CDR2 SQIVND come from the germline V gene (reference sequence). There are 14 residues in the CDR3. The ends were cut back, 3 bases at V and 9 bases at J, with 15 bases in the middle. CDR3 bases: TGTGCCAGTAGTATTAAGACACCTCTACGGCCCCAGCATTTT. Protein: CASSIKTPLRPQHF.

The chain is built from TRBV5-5 and TRBJ1-1; D perhaps matches TRBD1 (6 bases). The CDR3 spans 16 residues. Germline values: CDR1 SGHKS, CDR2 YYEKEE (reference sequence). Trimming pared 2 bases from V and 1 base from J, leaving 15 bases between. This CDR3 reads CASSFTTGNTNTEAFF. The CDR3 DNA is TGTGCCAGCAGCTTTACAACAGGGAATACGAACACTGAAGCTTTCTTT.